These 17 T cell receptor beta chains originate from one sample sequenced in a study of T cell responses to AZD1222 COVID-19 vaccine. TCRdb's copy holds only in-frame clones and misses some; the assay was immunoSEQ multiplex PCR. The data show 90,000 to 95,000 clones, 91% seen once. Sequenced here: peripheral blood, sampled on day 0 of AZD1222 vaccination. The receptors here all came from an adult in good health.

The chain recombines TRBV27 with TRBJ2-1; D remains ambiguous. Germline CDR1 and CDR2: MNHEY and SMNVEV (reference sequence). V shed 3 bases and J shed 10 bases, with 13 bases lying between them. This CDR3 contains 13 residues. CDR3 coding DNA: TGTGCCAGCAGTTTTCCCGTCCAAGGGGAGCAGTTCTTC. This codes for CASSFPVQGEQFF.

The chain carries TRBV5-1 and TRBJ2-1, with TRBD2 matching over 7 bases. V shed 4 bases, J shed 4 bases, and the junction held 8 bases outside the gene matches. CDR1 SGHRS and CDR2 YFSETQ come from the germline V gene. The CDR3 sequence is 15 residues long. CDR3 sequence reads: CASSTRTRGYNEQFF. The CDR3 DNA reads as TGCGCCAGCAGCACCAGGACTAGAGGGTACAATGAGCAGTTCTTC.

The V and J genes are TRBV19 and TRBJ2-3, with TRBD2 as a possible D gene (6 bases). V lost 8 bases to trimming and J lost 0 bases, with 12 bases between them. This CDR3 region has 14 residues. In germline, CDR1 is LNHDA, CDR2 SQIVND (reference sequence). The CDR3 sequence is CASGGWPSTDTQYF. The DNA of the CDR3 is TGTGCCAGTGGGGGGTGGCCTAGCACAGATACGCAGTATTTT.

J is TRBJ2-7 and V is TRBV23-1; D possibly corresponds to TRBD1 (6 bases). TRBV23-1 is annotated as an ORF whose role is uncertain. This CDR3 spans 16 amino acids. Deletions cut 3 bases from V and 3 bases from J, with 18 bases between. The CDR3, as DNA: TGCGCCAGCAGTCACCCTCCCCAGGGGATCAACTACGAGCAGTACTTC. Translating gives CASSHPPQGINYEQYF.

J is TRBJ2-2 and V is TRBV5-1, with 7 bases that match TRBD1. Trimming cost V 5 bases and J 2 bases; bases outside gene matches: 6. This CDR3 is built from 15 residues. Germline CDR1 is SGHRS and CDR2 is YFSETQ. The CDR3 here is CASSPGTANTGELFF. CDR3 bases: TGCGCCAGCAGTCCCGGGACAGCCAACACCGGGGAGCTGTTTTTT.

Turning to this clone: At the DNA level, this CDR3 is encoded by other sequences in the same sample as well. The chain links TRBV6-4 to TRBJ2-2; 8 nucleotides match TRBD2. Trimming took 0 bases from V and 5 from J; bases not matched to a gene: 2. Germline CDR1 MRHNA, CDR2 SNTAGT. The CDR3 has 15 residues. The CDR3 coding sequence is TGTGCCAGCAGTGACTCAAGCGGGAGTACCGGGGAGCTGTTTTTT. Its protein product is CASSDSSGSTGELFF.

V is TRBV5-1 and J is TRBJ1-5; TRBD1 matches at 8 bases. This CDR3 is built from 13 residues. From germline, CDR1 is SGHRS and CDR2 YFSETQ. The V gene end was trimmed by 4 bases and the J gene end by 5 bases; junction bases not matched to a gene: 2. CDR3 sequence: CASSPGGDQPQHF. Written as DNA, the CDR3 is TGCGCCAGCAGCCCAGGGGGCGATCAGCCCCAGCATTTT. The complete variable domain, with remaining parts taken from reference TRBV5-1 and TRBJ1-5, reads KAGVTQTPRYLIKTRGQQVTLSCSPISGHRSVSWYQQTPGQGLQFLFEYFSETQRNKGNFPGRFSGRQFSNSRSEMNVSTLELGDSALYLCASSPGGDQPQHFGDGTRLSIL.

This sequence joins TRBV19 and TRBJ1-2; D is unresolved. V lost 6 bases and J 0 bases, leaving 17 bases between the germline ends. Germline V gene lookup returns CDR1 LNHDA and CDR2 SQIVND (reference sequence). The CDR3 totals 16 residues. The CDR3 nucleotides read TGTGCCAGTAGCCTAATCGAGGCAACCGCTAACTATGGCTACACCTTC. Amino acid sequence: CASSLIEATANYGYTF.

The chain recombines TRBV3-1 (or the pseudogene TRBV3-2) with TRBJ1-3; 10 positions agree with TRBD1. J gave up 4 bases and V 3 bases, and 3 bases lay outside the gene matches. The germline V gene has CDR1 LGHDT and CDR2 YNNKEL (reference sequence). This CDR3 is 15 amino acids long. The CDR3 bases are TGTGCCAGCAGCCAGCCGGGACAGGGGGGAAACACCATATATTTT. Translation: CASSQPGQGGNTIYF.

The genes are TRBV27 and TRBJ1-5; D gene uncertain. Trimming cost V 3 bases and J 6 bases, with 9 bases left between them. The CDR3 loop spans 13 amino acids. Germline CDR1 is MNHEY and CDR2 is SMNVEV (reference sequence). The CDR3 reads CASSLAQTQPQHF. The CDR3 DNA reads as TGTGCCAGCAGTTTGGCACAGACTCAGCCCCAGCATTTT.

CDR3 bases: TGTGCCAGCAGCTCGCCTAGGACAGGGCACACTGAAGCTTTCTTT. As protein: CASSSPRTGHTEAFF. The chain joins TRBV5-6 to TRBJ1-1, with 8 bases aligning to TRBD1. Germline-derived CDR1 and CDR2 are SGHDT and YYEEEE. V lost 3 bases, J lost 3 bases, and 7 bases stayed unmatched. This CDR3 comprises 15 residues.

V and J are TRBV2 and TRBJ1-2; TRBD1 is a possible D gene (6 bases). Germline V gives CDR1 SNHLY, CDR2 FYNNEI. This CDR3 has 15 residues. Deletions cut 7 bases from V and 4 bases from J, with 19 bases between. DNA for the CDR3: TGTGCCAGCAACCCCCCAGGGGCTCGTGGCTATGGCTACACCTTC. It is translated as CASNPPGARGYGYTF.

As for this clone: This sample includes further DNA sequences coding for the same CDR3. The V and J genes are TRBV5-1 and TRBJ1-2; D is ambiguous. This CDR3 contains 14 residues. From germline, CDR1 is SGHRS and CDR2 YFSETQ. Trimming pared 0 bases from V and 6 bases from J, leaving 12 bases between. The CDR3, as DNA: TGCGCCAGCAGCTTGGGTCGCGGCGAAGATGGCTACACCTTC. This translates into CASSLGRGEDGYTF.

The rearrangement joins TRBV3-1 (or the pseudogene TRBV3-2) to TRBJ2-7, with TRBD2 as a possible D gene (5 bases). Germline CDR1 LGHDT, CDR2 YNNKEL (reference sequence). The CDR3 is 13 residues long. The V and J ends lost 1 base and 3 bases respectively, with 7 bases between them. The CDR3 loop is CASSQGEFYEQYF. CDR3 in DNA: TGTGCCAGCAGCCAAGGGGAGTTCTACGAGCAGTACTTC.

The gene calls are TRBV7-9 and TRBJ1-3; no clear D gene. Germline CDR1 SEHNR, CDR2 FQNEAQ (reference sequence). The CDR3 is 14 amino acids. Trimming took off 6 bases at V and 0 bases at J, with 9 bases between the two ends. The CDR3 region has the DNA TGTGCCAGCAGAACCGACCGCTCTGGAAACACCATATATTTT. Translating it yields CASRTDRSGNTIYF.

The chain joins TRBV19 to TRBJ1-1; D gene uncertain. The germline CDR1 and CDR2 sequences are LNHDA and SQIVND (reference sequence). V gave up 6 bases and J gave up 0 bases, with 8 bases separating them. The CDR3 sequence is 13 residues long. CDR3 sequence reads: CASRTHLNTEAFF. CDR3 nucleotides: TGTGCCAGTAGGACACATTTGAACACTGAAGCTTTCTTT.

DNA of the CDR3: TGCAGCGTTCTATGGACGGGAGATGGCTACACCTTC. Its protein is CSVLWTGDGYTF. The V and J genes are TRBV29-1 and TRBJ1-2; D is unclear. Trimming cost V 5 bases and J 6 bases, with 13 bases left between them. Looked up from germline, CDR1 is SQVTM and CDR2 is ANQGSEA. The CDR3 runs to 12 residues.